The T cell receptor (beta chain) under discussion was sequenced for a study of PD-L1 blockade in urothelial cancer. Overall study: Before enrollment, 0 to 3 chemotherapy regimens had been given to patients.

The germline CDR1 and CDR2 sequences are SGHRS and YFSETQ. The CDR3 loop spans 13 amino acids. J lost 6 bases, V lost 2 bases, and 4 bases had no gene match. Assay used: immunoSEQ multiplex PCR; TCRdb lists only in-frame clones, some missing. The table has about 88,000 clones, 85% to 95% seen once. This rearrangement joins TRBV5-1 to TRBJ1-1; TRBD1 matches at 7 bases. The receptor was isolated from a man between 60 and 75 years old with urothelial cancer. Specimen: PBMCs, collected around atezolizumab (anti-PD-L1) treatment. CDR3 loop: CASSLGQAAEAFF. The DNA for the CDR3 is TGCGCCAGCAGCTTAGGACAGGCCGCTGAAGCTTTCTTT.